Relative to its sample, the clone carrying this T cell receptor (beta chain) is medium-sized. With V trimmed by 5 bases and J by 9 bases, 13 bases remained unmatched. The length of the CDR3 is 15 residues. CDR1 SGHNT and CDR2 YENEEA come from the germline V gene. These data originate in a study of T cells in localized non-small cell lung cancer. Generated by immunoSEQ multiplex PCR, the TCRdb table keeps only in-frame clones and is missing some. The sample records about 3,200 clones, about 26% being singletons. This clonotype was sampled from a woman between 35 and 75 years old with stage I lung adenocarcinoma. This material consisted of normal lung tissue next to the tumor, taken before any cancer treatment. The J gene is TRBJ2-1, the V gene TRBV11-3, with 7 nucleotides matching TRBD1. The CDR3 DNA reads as TGTGCCAGCAGCCCACACAGGGGTCGAAGGGGTGAGCAGTTCTTC. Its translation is CASSPHRGRRGEQFF. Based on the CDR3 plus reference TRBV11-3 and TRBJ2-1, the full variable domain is EAGVVQSPRYKIIEKKQPVAFWCNPISGHNTLYWYLQNLGQGPELLIRYENEEAVDDSQLPKDRFSAERLKGVDSTLKIQPAELGDSAVYLCASSPHRGRRGEQFFGPGTRLTVL.